Detailed here is one T cell receptor beta chain. Its antigen is not known. This sample was taken from a study of T cell repertoires in cytomegalovirus infection. Study background: Public TCR beta signatures were indicative of both CMV infection and a matching HLA type. Study-wide points: Dominating the ex vivo response were HLA-C-restricted CMV-specific TCR beta clonotypes. People with CMV and the relevant HLA were identified by cumulative public TCR beta family frequency.

TCRdb reanalysed the reads using MiXCR and keeps one entry per CDR3 protein. The profile shows nearly 650,000 distinct CDR3 sequences, about 24% of them singletons. Germline CDR1 DFQATT, CDR2 SNEGSKA (reference sequence). There are 14 residues in the CDR3. J was trimmed by 7 bases and V by 5 bases; bases with no gene match: 6. This chain connects TRBV20-1 to TRBJ1-5; TRBD1 aligns across 12 bases. This receptor was identified in a human donor in good health (CMV status not recorded). Some clones in this sample may be carry-over from other donors' samples. The sequencing sample was made of CD8+ T cells from PBMCs. CDR3 nucleotide sequence: TGCAGTGCTCAGGGGACAGGGGGCTCCCAGCCCCAGCATTTT. Translating gives CSAQGTGGSQPQHF.